The 18 T cell receptor beta chains presented below share a single source sample, sequenced in a study of CXCR3-negative and CXCR3-positive naive CD8 T cells. Notes on the study in general: CXCR3-negative naive cells had less hydrophobic TRB CDR3s than did CXCR3-positive naive cells.

5' RACE that incorporated UMI labels was used to prepare the TRB cDNA libraries. TCRdb re-called the 5' RACE reads, yielding one record per CDR3 amino acid sequence without DNA. The table lists approximately 130,000 distinct CDR3 sequences. These TCRs' antigens remain unknown. Sequenced input: naive CXCR3+ CD8+ T cells from blood. Subset denoted: CD45RO-CCR7+CD27+CD95- naive CD8+ T cells expressing CXCR3 (TNR3+). The receptors stem from a human donor in good health. Some clones in this sample may be carry-over from other donors' samples.

The rearrangement joins TRBV29-1 to TRBJ1-1; with no DNA, the TCRdb D assignment of TRBD1 cannot be verified. The CDR3 covers 13 residues. Germline V gene lookup returns CDR1 SQVTM and CDR2 ANQGSEA. CDR3 protein: CSGGGVFGTEAFF.

This CDR3 is CASTPRGFHGYTF. J is TRBJ1-2 and V is TRBV28; as DNA is missing, the TRBD1 call by TCRdb cannot be tested. The CDR3 has 13 residues. Germline CDR1 MDHEN, CDR2 SYDVKM.

The rearrangement joins TRBV20-1 to TRBJ2-2; TCRdb's D gene call, TRBD1, goes unchecked for lack of DNA. The CDR3 contains 12 residues. Looked up from germline, CDR1 is DFQATT and CDR2 is SNEGSKA (reference sequence). CDR3 sequence reads: CSTADRRGELFF.

The J gene is TRBJ2-3, the V gene TRBV27; TCRdb's D call, TRBD1, is unchecked because there is no DNA. The CDR3 covers 17 residues. Germline values: CDR1 MNHEY, CDR2 SMNVEV (reference sequence). The CDR3 loop reads CASSSEKIYMGEDTQYF.

This chain connects TRBV3-1 to TRBJ1-2; TCRdb's assignment of TRBD1 cannot be checked, as there is no DNA. This CDR3 contains 15 residues. Per germline, CDR1 LGHDT and CDR2 YNNKEL (reference sequence). This CDR3 is CASSDSIGGNYGYTF. The full variable domain, with the rest looked up from reference TRBV3-1 and TRBJ1-2, is DTAVSQTPKYLVTQMGNDKSIKCEQNLGHDTMYWYKQDSKKFLKIMFSYNNKELIINETVPNRFSPKSPDKAHLNLHINSLELGDSAVYFCASSDSIGGNYGYTFGSGTRLTVV.

The chain recombines TRBV9 with TRBJ2-7; checking the TCRdb D call of TRBD1 is not possible without DNA. Germline CDR1 SGDLS, CDR2 YYNGEE. CDR3 size: 16 residues. CDR3 amino acids: CASSADGDSGTYEQYF.

This chain connects TRBV7-6 to TRBJ2-7; TCRdb calls TRBD1, which cannot be checked without DNA. The germline gives CDR1 SGHVS, CDR2 FNYEAQ. The CDR3 is 18 residues long. The CDR3 spells CASSPDLSSPGTGYGQYF.

The chain joins TRBV4-3 to TRBJ2-1; the D gene TCRdb calls, TRBD1, cannot be checked with no DNA. This CDR3 region has 16 residues. Germline V gene lookup returns CDR1 LGHNA and CDR2 YSLEER. The CDR3 loop reads CASSQDRLGGGTEQFF.

The J gene is TRBJ2-7, the V gene TRBV28; TCRdb's D call, TRBD2, is unchecked because there is no DNA. The germline gives CDR1 MDHEN, CDR2 SYDVKM. The CDR3 loop spans 14 amino acids. CDR3: CASSSRTRSGEQYF.

The CDR3 protein is CASSPERIFTGTSAYEQYF. The chain combines TRBV18 with TRBJ2-7; absent DNA, TCRdb's TRBD2 call cannot be checked. The CDR3 covers 19 residues. Germline CDR1 reads KGHSH; CDR2 reads LQKENI.

The gene calls are TRBV7-9 and TRBJ2-1; TCRdb returns TRBD2, unconfirmable since there is no DNA. There are 16 residues in the CDR3. Germline V CDR1 and CDR2: SEHNR, FQNEAQ (reference sequence). This chain's CDR3 is CASSPSRDSSYNEQFF.

The CDR3 here is CASSLAIEAFF. The chain carries TRBV7-9 and TRBJ1-1. There are 11 residues in the CDR3. Germline lookup yields CDR1 SEHNR and CDR2 FQNEAQ (reference sequence).

J is TRBJ2-1 and V is TRBV6-2 or TRBV6-3; as DNA is missing, the TRBD2 call by TCRdb cannot be tested. Germline loops: CDR1 MNHEY, CDR2 SVGEGT. The CDR3 loop spans 15 amino acids. The CDR3 loop reads CASSYGGGSYNEQFF.

The chain couples TRBV29-1 to TRBJ2-7. Germline V gene sequence: CDR1 SQVTM, CDR2 ANQGSEA. This CDR3 contains 13 residues. CDR3 region: CSVESERSYEQYF.

The rearrangement links TRBV14 to TRBJ1-1; TCRdb selects TRBD1, and the lack of DNA leaves this call unchecked. Per germline, CDR1 SGHDN and CDR2 FVKESK. The length of the CDR3 is 15 residues. CDR3 sequence: CASSQDPGQNTEAFF.

The J gene is TRBJ1-1, the V gene TRBV29-1. Germline V CDR1 and CDR2: SQVTM, ANQGSEA. The CDR3 extends over 11 amino acids. The CDR3 is CSVRVSAEAFF.

The V gene is TRBV5-5, the J gene TRBJ2-1; with no DNA, the TCRdb D assignment of TRBD1 cannot be verified. In germline, CDR1 is SGHKS, CDR2 YYEKEE (reference sequence). This CDR3 has 14 residues. The CDR3 spells CASSFLTGSNEQFF. Based on the CDR3 plus reference TRBV5-5 and TRBJ2-1, the full variable domain is DAGVTQSPTHLIKTRGQQVTLRCSPISGHKSVSWYQQVLGQGPQFIFQYYEKEERGRGNFPDRFSARQFPNYSSELNVNALLLGDSALYLCASSFLTGSNEQFFGPGTRLTVL.

The CDR3 reads CASWGSGASSYNEQFF. The chain links TRBV5-4 to TRBJ2-1; the D call from TCRdb, TRBD2, cannot be confirmed without DNA. This CDR3 comprises 16 residues. The germline CDR1 and CDR2 sequences are SGHNT and YYREEE (reference sequence).